What follows are 15 T cell receptor beta chains derived from one specimen sequenced in a study of PD-1 blockade in classical Hodgkin lymphoma. The assay was immunoSEQ multiplex PCR, and TCRdb's table has in-frame clones only and misses some. The table shows some 93,000 clones, with roughly nine tenths occurring only once. No patient escaped relapse after autologous stem cell transplantation, and brentuximab vedotin exposure varied. Sequencing used peripheral blood mononuclear cells (PBMCs), obtained before the second cycle of nivolumab. These receptors all stem from a human donor with classical Hodgkin lymphoma.

The chain employs TRBV5-4 and TRBJ2-3, with 7 nucleotides matching TRBD1. With 7 bases clipped from V and 1 base from J, the junction kept 6 bases outside the gene matches. Germline V gene lookup returns CDR1 SGHNT and CDR2 YYREEE (reference sequence). CDR3 length: 14 amino acids. CDR3: CASRDRVGTDTQYF. In nucleotides, the CDR3 is TGTGCCAGCCGAGACAGGGTTGGCACAGATACGCAGTATTTT.

The gene calls are TRBV7-2 and TRBJ2-1, with D perhaps given as TRBD1 or TRBD2 (5 bases each). This CDR3 spans 13 amino acids. Germline V gene sequence: CDR1 SGHTA, CDR2 FQGNSA. Trimming removed 3 bases at V and 2 bases at J, with 5 bases between. CDR3 in DNA: TGTGCCAGCAGCTTGGGACCCTACAATGAGCAGTTCTTC. Protein sequence: CASSLGPYNEQFF.

The rearrangement uses TRBV27 and TRBJ1-2, with D possibly matching TRBD1 (6 bases). V gave up 2 bases and J gave up 2 bases, with 9 bases separating them. Germline CDR1 reads MNHEY; CDR2 reads SMNVEV (reference sequence). The length of the CDR3 is 14 residues. CDR3 DNA: TGTGCCAGCAGTTTAACAGGGTCCAACTATGGCTACACCTTC. Translating gives CASSLTGSNYGYTF.

This chain uses TRBV7-9 with TRBJ2-7; TRBD1 aligns across 9 bases. This CDR3 is 17 amino acids long. Germline CDR1 reads SEHNR; CDR2 reads FQNEAQ (reference sequence). After removal of 5 bases from V and 0 bases from J, the junction contained 11 bases not matched to a gene. CDR3 nucleotide sequence: TGTGCCAGCAGCGCTAGAGGGGGACAGGGAAGCTCCTACGAGCAGTACTTC. Amino acids: CASSARGGQGSSYEQYF. The full variable domain, with the rest looked up from reference TRBV7-9 and TRBJ2-7, is DTGVSQNPRHKITKRGQNVTFRCDPISEHNRLYWYRQTLGQGPEFLTYFQNEAQLEKSRLLSDRFSAERPKGSFSTLEIQRTEQGDSAMYLCASSARGGQGSSYEQYFGPGTRLTVT.

The rearrangement links TRBV19 to TRBJ2-5; D might be TRBD1 (6 bases). The germline CDR1 and CDR2 sequences are LNHDA and SQIVND (reference sequence). CDR3 length equals 15 residues. The V end was cut by 3 bases, the J end by 5 bases, with 16 bases between. The CDR3: CASSIGGDRSETQYF. The CDR3 DNA reads TGTGCCAGTAGTATTGGGGGCGACAGGTCGGAGACCCAGTACTTC.

J is TRBJ2-7 and V is TRBV28, with D maybe TRBD1 (5 bases). Per the germline V gene, CDR1 is MDHEN and CDR2 is SYDVKM. This CDR3 has 16 amino acids. The V end lost 9 bases, the J end lost 2 bases, and 23 bases lay between the germline ends. CDR3 region: CARAPYGANVAYEQYF. The CDR3 bases are TGTGCCAGAGCTCCTTATGGGGCCAACGTTGCCTACGAGCAGTACTTC.

This clone was observed a handful of times. The gene calls are TRBV30 and TRBJ2-4; a possible D gene is TRBD2 (6 bases). V was cut by 0 bases and J by 9 bases, with 27 bases left in between. Germline CDR1 GTSNPN, CDR2 SVGIG (reference sequence). This CDR3 contains 18 residues. CDR3 region: CAWSVRGIMSQGAGIQYF. The CDR3 nucleotides read TGTGCCTGGAGTGTACGAGGTATAATGAGCCAGGGAGCGGGCATTCAGTACTTC.

This chain connects TRBV5-8 to TRBJ1-2; D might be TRBD1 (5 bases). V lost 5 bases to trimming and J lost 4 bases, with 21 bases between them. The CDR3 length is 16 residues. The germline CDR1 and CDR2 sequences are SGHTS and YDEGEE. The CDR3 sequence is CASSQLQGFGSYGYTF. The CDR3 nucleotides are TGTGCCAGCAGTCAACTTCAGGGTTTTGGGAGCTATGGCTACACCTTC.

This chain links TRBV19 with TRBJ2-7, with TRBD1 matching over 12 bases. The V segment lost 5 bases and the J segment 7 bases; nucleotides outside the gene matches: 15. The CDR3 has 17 residues. Germline V gene lookup returns CDR1 LNHDA and CDR2 SQIVND (reference sequence). CDR3 nucleotide sequence: TGTGCCAGTAGTGCCGGGACAGGGGGCCCAAACCTACGGGAGCAGTACTTC. It is translated as CASSAGTGGPNLREQYF.

In its sample, this clone was seen a few times. The chain uses TRBV28 and TRBJ1-5; D remains ambiguous. V was pared by 3 bases and J by 0 bases, with 3 bases between. Germline V gives CDR1 MDHEN, CDR2 SYDVKM. The length of the CDR3 is 13 residues. The CDR3 DNA is TGTGCCAGCAGTTTCCATAGCAATCAGCCCCAGCATTTT. It codes for CASSFHSNQPQHF.

V is TRBV5-1 and J is TRBJ1-1, with a weak D call TRBD1 (6 bases). The CDR3 contains 13 residues. V lost 4 bases and J lost 1, with 8 bases in between. CDR1 is SGHRS and CDR2 is YFSETQ in the germline V gene. The CDR3 is CASSPTGNTEAFF. The DNA of the CDR3 is TGCGCCAGCAGCCCGACAGGGAACACTGAAGCTTTCTTT.

The chain uses TRBV10-1 and TRBJ2-3; 8 bases are a match to TRBD2. Germline-derived CDR1 and CDR2 are WNHNN and SYGVQD (reference sequence). CDR3 length equals 14 residues. The trim removed 4 bases at V and 6 bases at J, leaving 6 bases unmatched. The CDR3 sequence: CASSASGSSDTQYF. In DNA, the CDR3 is TGCGCCAGCAGTGCAAGCGGGAGTTCGGATACGCAGTATTTT.

The V gene is TRBV6-6, the J gene TRBJ2-7; D uncertain. The CDR3 is 15 amino acids. V was clipped by 7 bases and J by 4 bases, with 20 bases between them. Germline V CDR1 and CDR2: MNHNY, SVGAGI (reference sequence). CDR3 loop: CASTRLGSSSYEQYF. The CDR3 nucleotides read TGTGCCAGCACCAGGCTGGGGTCCTCGTCTTACGAGCAGTACTTC.

This chain connects TRBV29-1 to TRBJ2-3; possible D gene TRBD2, 5 bases. The V gene's germline CDR1 is SQVTM and CDR2 ANQGSEA. Trimming shortened V by 7 bases and J by 1 base, and 9 bases separated the two germline ends. The CDR3 totals 12 residues. Here the CDR3 reads CSAEGGTDTQYF. CDR3 nucleotides: TGCAGCGCTGAGGGCGGCACAGATACGCAGTATTTT.

V and J are TRBV6-5 and TRBJ2-1; perhaps TRBD2 as D (5 bases). Between the trimmed V and J ends, which lost 0 bases and 7 bases, there was a span of 16 bases. This CDR3 comprises 16 residues. Germline values: CDR1 MNHEY, CDR2 SVGAGI. The CDR3 sequence is CASSYSIPSRRNEQFF. CDR3 bases: TGTGCCAGCAGTTACTCGATACCTAGTAGGAGGAATGAGCAGTTCTTC.